One sample yielded the 27 T cell receptor beta chains listed below, sequenced in a study of cytotoxic CD8 clonotypes in ibrutinib-treated CLL. Repertoires were generated with immunoSEQ multiplex PCR, while TCRdb's copy carries only in-frame clones and drops some. The data show over 250,000 clones, roughly 76% seen once. The sample in question was PBMCs, obtained at disease progression, from a patient treated with ibrutinib. The receptors were gathered from a human donor with chronic lymphocytic leukemia.

The rearrangement uses TRBV29-1 and TRBJ1-5; a possible D gene is TRBD1 (5 bases). CDR1 and CDR2 from the germline V gene are SQVTM and ANQGSEA. This CDR3 spans 13 amino acids. Trimming removed 2 bases from V and 4 bases from J, with 9 bases in between. CDR3 sequence: CSVELGGNQPQHF. The CDR3 DNA reads as TGCAGCGTTGAACTGGGGGGGAATCAGCCCCAGCATTTT.

The rearrangement links TRBV5-1 to TRBJ2-6; the D gene could be TRBD1 or TRBD2 (5 bases each). Germline CDR1 reads SGHRS; CDR2 reads YFSETQ. CDR3 length equals 21 residues. V lost 4 bases and J 0 bases, leaving 26 bases between the germline ends. Written as DNA, the CDR3 is TGCGCCAGCAGCCTGGCCATTACACTCCCGGGACGTAACTCTGGGGCCAACGTCCTGACTTTC. Amino acids: CASSLAITLPGRNSGANVLTF.

In this sample, this clone turned up once. The gene calls are TRBV27 and TRBJ2-3; 9 bases line up with TRBD1. The trim removed 2 bases at V and 4 bases at J, leaving 7 bases unmatched. The CDR3 spans 16 residues. Germline assignment: CDR1 MNHEY and CDR2 SMNVEV (reference sequence). The CDR3 DNA reads TGTGCCAGCAGTTTACGGGACAGGGTATTCCCAGATACGCAGTATTTT. Its protein is CASSLRDRVFPDTQYF.

This chain uses TRBV28 with TRBJ1-2, with D unresolved. With 5 bases removed from V and 3 bases from J, the gap between germline ends came to 13 bases. CDR3 length: 14 residues. Per germline, CDR1 MDHEN and CDR2 SYDVKM. The CDR3 bases are TGTGCCAGCAGTCTCCTCCTAGTGGACTATGGCTACACCTTC. This codes for CASSLLLVDYGYTF.

This clone was counted a single time. The chain is built from TRBV2 and TRBJ1-1; no definite D call. Trimming removed 8 bases at V and 0 bases at J, with 13 bases between. The CDR3 runs to 14 residues. In germline, CDR1 is SNHLY, CDR2 FYNNEI. CDR3 in amino acids: CASERTSLNTEAFF. CDR3 bases: TGTGCCAGCGAACGAACCAGCCTGAACACTGAAGCTTTCTTT.

The gene calls are TRBV19 and TRBJ1-1; no firm D call. The CDR3 contains 14 residues. Trimming removed 3 bases from V and 0 bases from J, with 8 bases in between. Germline V gene sequence: CDR1 LNHDA, CDR2 SQIVND (reference sequence). Written as DNA, the CDR3 is TGTGCCAGTAGTATGAACATAATGAACACTGAAGCTTTCTTT. It codes for CASSMNIMNTEAFF.

The chain joins TRBV7-8 to TRBJ2-3; 15 nucleotides align to TRBD2. The J segment lost 1 base and the V segment lost 5 bases, leaving 7 bases of the junction unmatched. Germline CDR1 is SGHVS and CDR2 is FQNEAQ. The CDR3 sequence is 18 residues long. The CDR3 DNA reads as TGTGCCAGCAGCCCCGGACTAGCGGGAGGGCCAGGCACAGATACGCAGTATTTT. Encoded protein: CASSPGLAGGPGTDTQYF.

The rearrangement uses TRBV28 and TRBJ2-3; TRBD2 matches 7 bases. Germline V gives CDR1 MDHEN, CDR2 SYDVKM. The V segment lost 3 bases and the J segment 3 bases; nucleotides outside the gene matches: 15. This CDR3 has 18 amino acids. The CDR3 spells CASSFSVSSGLKTDTQYF. CDR3 bases: TGTGCCAGCAGTTTTTCGGTCTCCTCGGGACTAAAGACAGATACGCAGTATTTT.

The CDR3 DNA sequence: TGCGCCAGCAGCTCACTAGCGGGGGGGTACAATGAGCAGTTCTTC. It is translated as CASSSLAGGYNEQFF. This rearrangement joins TRBV5-1 to TRBJ2-1; TRBD2 matches at 13 bases. Germline V lookup: CDR1 SGHRS, CDR2 YFSETQ. The V and J ends lost 3 bases and 4 bases, in that order; junction bases with no gene match: 1. This CDR3 spans 15 amino acids.

The J gene is TRBJ2-1, the V gene TRBV29-1, with 10 positions matching TRBD1. With V trimmed by 4 bases and J by 6 bases, 6 bases remained unmatched. Germline lookup yields CDR1 SQVTM and CDR2 ANQGSEA. The CDR3 length is 14 residues. The CDR3 region is CSVATGTGVNEQFF. The CDR3 nucleotides read TGCAGCGTTGCAACCGGGACAGGGGTCAATGAGCAGTTCTTC.

The genes are TRBV10-3 and TRBJ1-2; D possibly corresponds to TRBD1 (5 bases). CDR3 length: 16 amino acids. Germline-derived CDR1 and CDR2 are ENHRY and SYGVKD. Trimming pared 3 bases from V and 4 bases from J, leaving 18 bases between. CDR3: CAISDTPTGGAYGYTF. DNA of the CDR3: TGTGCCATCAGTGACACTCCTACGGGGGGAGCCTATGGCTACACCTTC.

CDR3 coding DNA: TGTGCCATCAGTGATCGCGGGATTAACTACGAGCAGTACTTC. Translation gives CAISDRGINYEQYF. The chain has TRBV10-3 and TRBJ2-7, with D tentatively TRBD2 (6 bases). This CDR3 has 14 amino acids. The ends were cut back, 3 bases at V and 3 bases at J, with 12 bases in the middle. The germline CDR1 and CDR2 sequences are ENHRY and SYGVKD.

This clone has just one count. The DNA of the CDR3 is TGTGCCAGCAGCTTAGCGCGATCCTACGAGCAGTACTTC. Its protein is CASSLARSYEQYF. The chain combines TRBV7-2 with TRBJ2-7; D gene uncertain. Looked up from germline, CDR1 is SGHTA and CDR2 is FQGNSA. The CDR3 loop spans 13 amino acids. V dropped 0 bases and J dropped 1 base, with 4 bases sitting between them.

This clone occurred once. The chain uses TRBV28 and TRBJ2-3; D possibly matches TRBD1 or TRBD2 (5 bases each). Looked up from germline, CDR1 is MDHEN and CDR2 is SYDVKM. The CDR3 loop spans 15 amino acids. Trimming pared 1 base from V and 8 bases from J, leaving 16 bases between. CDR3 protein: CASSLSHGTIVTQYF. The CDR3 region has the DNA TGTGCCAGCAGTTTATCCCACGGGACCATAGTTACGCAGTATTTT.

The chain carries TRBV19 and TRBJ2-7; TRBD1 matches at 11 bases. This CDR3 has 15 amino acids. With 6 bases clipped from V and 3 bases from J, the junction kept 7 bases outside the gene matches. In germline, CDR1 is LNHDA, CDR2 SQIVND (reference sequence). CDR3 sequence reads: CASRTRTGGYYEQYF. The CDR3 DNA reads as TGTGCCAGTAGAACTCGGACAGGGGGCTACTACGAGCAGTACTTC. Combining the CDR3 with reference TRBV19 and TRBJ2-7 gives the whole variable domain DGGITQSPKYLFRKEGQNVTLSCEQNLNHDAMYWYRQDPGQGLRLIYYSQIVNDFQKGDIAEGYSVSREKKESFPLTVTSAQKNPTAFYLCASRTRTGGYYEQYFGPGTRLTVT.

The chain couples TRBV7-9 to TRBJ2-5, with D possibly TRBD1 on 6 matching bases. This CDR3 has 15 residues. Trimming left V 3 bases short and J 0 bases short, with 11 bases between. Germline V lookup: CDR1 SEHNR, CDR2 FQNEAQ (reference sequence). DNA of the CDR3: TGTGCCAGCAGCTTCTACCGGGACAACCAAGAGACCCAGTACTTC. Residues: CASSFYRDNQETQYF.

The table lists this clone with a count of one. The chain couples TRBV5-4 to TRBJ2-3, with 7 bases lining up with TRBD1. The V segment lost 7 bases and the J segment 4 bases; nucleotides outside the gene matches: 6. Germline loops: CDR1 SGHNT, CDR2 YYREEE (reference sequence). The CDR3 consists of 13 residues. The CDR3 DNA sequence: TGTGCCAGCCGAGTTACAGGGGCAGATACGCAGTATTTT. Translated: CASRVTGADTQYF. Filled out from reference TRBV5-4 and TRBJ2-3, the complete variable domain reads ETGVTQSPTHLIKTRGQQVTLRCSSQSGHNTVSWYQQALGQGPQFIFQYYREEENGRGNFPPRFSGLQFPNYSSELNVNALELDDSALYLCASRVTGADTQYFGPGTRLTVL.

The chain carries TRBV5-6 and TRBJ2-7; D not certain. The length of the CDR3 is 11 residues. Germline loops: CDR1 SGHDT, CDR2 YYEEEE. V lost 6 bases and J 0 bases, leaving 4 bases between the germline ends. The CDR3 DNA follows: TGTGCCAGCACAGACTCCTACGAGCAGTACTTC. Protein product: CASTDSYEQYF.

The rearrangement joins TRBV7-9 to TRBJ1-1; D is unclear. There are 11 residues in the CDR3. The V end was cut by 5 bases, the J end by 4 bases, with 5 bases between. From germline, CDR1 is SEHNR and CDR2 FQNEAQ (reference sequence). The CDR3 here is CASSQPTEAFF. CDR3 bases: TGTGCCAGCAGCCAACCCACTGAAGCTTTCTTT.

The CDR3 DNA sequence: TGTGCCAGCAGCCCTAAACCGGGGAGGGGTCCCTACGAGCAGTACTTC. Protein product: CASSPKPGRGPYEQYF. This rearrangement joins TRBV7-9 to TRBJ2-7, with 7 bases lining up with TRBD2. The CDR3 has 16 amino acids. Germline V lookup: CDR1 SEHNR, CDR2 FQNEAQ (reference sequence). V gave up 5 bases and J gave up 2 bases; unmatched junction bases: 12.

J is TRBJ1-2 and V is TRBV19; 7 bases line up with TRBD1. CDR1 is LNHDA, CDR2 SQIVND, per germline (reference sequence). The CDR3 totals 12 residues. The trim removed 2 bases at V and 8 bases at J, leaving 2 bases unmatched. This CDR3 is CASSIQDRGYTF. The CDR3 nucleotides are TGTGCCAGTAGTATACAGGACAGGGGCTACACCTTC.

J is TRBJ2-7 and V is TRBV11-2, with D possibly being TRBD2 (6 bases). CDR3 length equals 13 residues. Trimming removed 9 bases from V and 0 bases from J, with 12 bases in between. Per the germline V gene, CDR1 is SGHAT and CDR2 is FQNNGV. DNA of the CDR3: TGTGCCAGTGGGACTTCCCGCTCCTACGAGCAGTACTTC. Translated: CASGTSRSYEQYF.

The V and J genes are TRBV7-9 and TRBJ2-7, with D perhaps TRBD2 (6 bases). Trimming removed 6 bases at V and 4 bases at J, with 13 bases between. Germline CDR1 and CDR2: SEHNR and FQNEAQ (reference sequence). The CDR3 consists of 13 residues. CDR3 sequence (DNA): TGTGCCAGCAGTCCGGGACTGCTGTACGAGCAGTACTTC. Protein product: CASSPGLLYEQYF.

V gene TRBV2 combines with J gene TRBJ1-1; TRBD1 matches at 7 bases. J gave up 5 bases and V 9 bases, and 12 bases lay outside the gene matches. CDR3 length: 14 amino acids. Germline CDR1 SNHLY, CDR2 FYNNEI. CDR3 nucleotides: TGTGCCAGACCTCATCAGGGGGGTAGAACTGAAGCTTTCTTT. Translating it yields CARPHQGGRTEAFF.

CDR3: CASSEALLQEQYF. The CDR3 DNA sequence: TGCGCCAGCAGTGAGGCCCTTTTGCAGGAGCAGTACTTC. The genes are TRBV10-2 and TRBJ2-7; D is unclear. The CDR3 is 13 amino acids. Looked up from germline, CDR1 is WSHSY and CDR2 is SAAADI. V was clipped by 2 bases and J by 7 bases, with 12 bases between them.

The V gene is TRBV6-1, the J gene TRBJ2-7; D remains unclear. Deletions cut 1 base from V and 2 bases from J, with 15 bases between. CDR3 size: 16 residues. The germline V gene encodes CDR1 MNHNS and CDR2 SASEGT. The CDR3 sequence is CASSEDPPLGPYEQYF. The CDR3 DNA follows: TGTGCCAGCAGTGAAGATCCACCTCTCGGACCCTACGAGCAGTACTTC.

The V and J genes are TRBV11-3 and TRBJ2-2, with D unclear. V was pared by 5 bases and J by 3 bases, with 4 bases between. This CDR3 spans 12 amino acids. Germline values: CDR1 SGHNT, CDR2 YENEEA. The CDR3 protein is CASSKHTGELFF. The CDR3 bases are TGTGCCAGCAGCAAACACACCGGGGAGCTGTTTTTT.